The 26 T cell receptor beta chains listed next were all sequenced from one sample in a study of control samples from healthy donors and cancer patients. Data came from immunoSEQ multiplex PCR; TCRdb stores just in-frame clones and leaves some out. The sample lists 150,000 to 180,000 clones, about 94% seen once, with around 5.4% in the top ten. The material sequenced was blood. These receptors came from a man aged 40-49 years in good health.

This clone was counted only a few times. The V gene is TRBV4-1, the J gene TRBJ2-6; a possible D gene is TRBD1 (6 bases). The CDR3 sequence is 16 residues long. Looked up from germline, CDR1 is MGHRA and CDR2 is YSYEKL. V dropped 1 base and J dropped 1 base, with 8 bases sitting between them. The CDR3 is CASSQGGGSGANVLTF. DNA of the CDR3: TGCGCCAGCAGCCAAGGAGGGGGTTCTGGGGCCAACGTCCTGACTTTC.

The chain joins TRBV28 to TRBJ2-7, with 10 bases fitting TRBD1. From germline, CDR1 is MDHEN and CDR2 SYDVKM. This CDR3 spans 15 amino acids. V lost 2 bases to trimming and J lost 5 bases; unmatched junction nucleotides: 6. As DNA, the CDR3 is TGTGCCAGCAGTTTAGGGGGGACAGGGGCGGACGAGCAGTACTTC. Its protein is CASSLGGTGADEQYF.

V gene TRBV9 combines with J gene TRBJ2-3; the D is unclear. This CDR3 contains 14 residues. Trimming took 5 bases from V and 6 from J, leaving 16 bases between them. Germline CDR1 and CDR2: SGDLS and YYNGEE. The CDR3 protein is CASSYPGRADTQYF. The CDR3 DNA reads as TGTGCCAGCAGTTATCCAGGACGGGCGGATACGCAGTATTTT.

V and J are TRBV27 and TRBJ2-7, with D maybe TRBD1 (5 bases). The length of the CDR3 is 12 residues. Per germline, CDR1 MNHEY and CDR2 SMNVEV (reference sequence). V shed 4 bases and J shed 6 bases, with 10 bases lying between them. Written as DNA, the CDR3 is TGTGCCAGCAGTTGGCAGGGCGGCGAGCAGTACTTC. Its translation: CASSWQGGEQYF.

The chain links TRBV30 to TRBJ1-3; no clear D gene. Trimming stripped 5 bases from V and 0 bases from J, with 11 bases between. CDR3 size: 14 residues. Germline CDR1 reads GTSNPN; CDR2 reads SVGIG (reference sequence). In nucleotides, the CDR3 is TGTGCCTGGGGATGGCTGAGCTCTGGAAACACCATATATTTT. It specifies CAWGWLSSGNTIYF. Looking up the rest from reference TRBV30 and TRBJ1-3 gives the full variable domain: SQTIHQWPATLVQPVGSPLSLECTVEGTSNPNLYWYRQAAGRGLQLLFYSVGIGQISSEVPQNLSASRPQDRQFILSSKKLLLSDSGFYLCAWGWLSSGNTIYFGEGSWLTVV.

The chain is built from TRBV6-1 and TRBJ1-2; D might be TRBD1 (5 bases). CDR3 length: 13 amino acids. V lost 2 bases and J lost 6, with 10 bases in between. Germline CDR1 and CDR2: MNHNS and SASEGT. This chain's CDR3 is CASSEPRVNGYTF. CDR3 bases: TGTGCCAGCAGTGAACCCAGGGTTAATGGCTACACCTTC.

The chain uses TRBV2 and TRBJ1-2; D may be TRBD1 (6 bases). The V and J ends lost 5 bases and 4 bases respectively, with 26 bases between them. Germline V gene lookup returns CDR1 SNHLY and CDR2 FYNNEI. The CDR3 sequence is 18 residues long. The CDR3 region is CASSTRGGRPLPSYGYTF. The CDR3 nucleotides read TGTGCCAGCAGTACCCGGGGGGGGCGGCCCTTACCATCCTATGGCTACACCTTC.

The V and J genes are TRBV30 and TRBJ1-3; D is unclear. Deletions cut 4 bases from V and 0 bases from J, with 7 bases between. The CDR3 has 13 residues. Germline V CDR1 and CDR2: GTSNPN, SVGIG (reference sequence). CDR3 DNA: TGTGCCTGGAACGGCATCTCTGGAAACACCATATATTTT. Protein: CAWNGISGNTIYF.

This chain links TRBV10-3 with TRBJ1-5; D is perhaps TRBD1 (5 bases). Germline-derived CDR1 and CDR2 are ENHRY and SYGVKD. CDR3 length: 15 amino acids. V was trimmed by 7 bases and J by 3 bases, leaving 16 bases between them. DNA of the CDR3: TGTGCCATCATTACCCCGGAACAGGTCAATCAGCCCCAGCATTTT. Amino acid sequence: CAIITPEQVNQPQHF.

The chain is built from TRBV19 and TRBJ1-2; 7 bases fit TRBD1. CDR3 length: 14 residues. With V trimmed by 5 bases and J by 2 bases, 5 bases remained unmatched. CDR1 and CDR2 (germline): LNHDA, SQIVND (reference sequence). The CDR3 protein is CASSSSTGNYGYTF. The CDR3 coding sequence is TGTGCCAGTAGTTCCTCGACAGGGAACTATGGCTACACCTTC.

This clone was counted a single time. The genes are TRBV6-5 and TRBJ1-1, with 8 bases fitting TRBD1. V dropped 8 bases and J dropped 5; count of bases not matched to a gene: 13. Germline lookup yields CDR1 MNHEY and CDR2 SVGAGI. The CDR3 has 15 amino acids. The CDR3 region has the DNA TGTGCCAGCCAAAGGCCTTATACAGGGGGAACTGAAGCTTTCTTT. Translation gives CASQRPYTGGTEAFF.

The gene calls are TRBV11-2 and TRBJ2-2; 14 nucleotides align to TRBD2. V shed 5 bases and J 7 bases; nucleotides not matched to a gene: 6. The CDR3 totals 16 residues. CDR1 and CDR2 (germline): SGHAT, FQNNGV. CDR3 coding DNA: TGTGCCAGCAGCCCGGGGACTAGCGGGGGAGGCGGGGAGCTGTTTTTT. It yields the protein CASSPGTSGGGGELFF.

The rearrangement links TRBV18 to TRBJ1-6, with TRBD1 as a possible D gene (6 bases). Germline V lookup: CDR1 KGHSH, CDR2 LQKENI. The CDR3 consists of 16 residues. Deletions cut 1 base from V and 4 bases from J, with 11 bases between. Here the CDR3 DNA reads TGTGCCAGCTCACCACAAACACAGGGTTATAATTCACCCCTCCACTTT. Amino acids: CASSPQTQGYNSPLHF.

The rearrangement joins TRBV4-1 to TRBJ1-1; no firm D call. The CDR3 runs to 12 residues. CDR1 is MGHRA, CDR2 YSYEKL, per germline. V lost 1 base and J 3 bases, leaving 3 bases between the germline ends. CDR3 residues: CASSQVDTEAFF. As DNA, the CDR3 is TGCGCCAGCAGCCAAGTGGACACTGAAGCTTTCTTT.

A single count supports this clone. The rearrangement joins TRBV5-5 to TRBJ1-3; D remains unclear. The CDR3 totals 14 residues. V dropped 4 bases and J dropped 0 bases, with 8 bases sitting between them. Germline loops: CDR1 SGHKS, CDR2 YYEKEE (reference sequence). CDR3 in amino acids: CASSRAPSGNTIYF. In DNA form, the CDR3 reads TGTGCCAGCAGCCGGGCCCCCTCTGGAAACACCATATATTTT.

The rearrangement joins TRBV28 to TRBJ1-4; 8 bases line up with TRBD1. J gave up 10 bases and V 7 bases, and 17 bases lay outside the gene matches. The CDR3 has 16 residues. CDR1 MDHEN and CDR2 SYDVKM come from the germline V gene. The CDR3 protein is CASTSVDQGALGKLFF. CDR3 nucleotides: TGTGCCAGCACCTCGGTTGATCAGGGGGCGCTGGGAAAACTGTTTTTT.

The J gene is TRBJ2-1, the V gene TRBV20-1, with D perhaps matching TRBD2 (6 bases). This CDR3 has 11 residues. V lost 6 bases and J 8 bases, leaving 11 bases between the germline ends. The germline V gene has CDR1 DFQATT and CDR2 SNEGSKA (reference sequence). The CDR3 region has the DNA TGCAGTGCCACCGGAGGGTATGAGCAGTTCTTC. This encodes CSATGGYEQFF.

The V and J genes are TRBV27 and TRBJ1-5; D is perhaps TRBD1 (6 bases). CDR1 is MNHEY, CDR2 SMNVEV, per germline (reference sequence). There are 15 residues in the CDR3. Trimming shortened V by 3 bases and J by 2 bases, and 11 bases separated the two germline ends. The CDR3 nucleotides are TGTGCCAGCAGTTTTGTGTCAGGGGGCAATCAGCCCCAGCATTTT. Its translation is CASSFVSGGNQPQHF.

V and J are TRBV27 and TRBJ1-1; perhaps TRBD1 as D (5 bases). Trimming pared 4 bases from V and 5 bases from J, leaving 8 bases between. This CDR3 contains 12 residues. The germline gives CDR1 MNHEY, CDR2 SMNVEV (reference sequence). The CDR3 region is CASSSTGTEAFF. For the CDR3, the DNA is TGTGCCAGCAGTTCAACAGGTACTGAAGCTTTCTTT.

V usage is TRBV3-1 (or the pseudogene TRBV3-2) and J usage is TRBJ1-4, with TRBD1 matching over 7 bases. V was clipped by 4 bases and J by 8 bases; unmatched bases: 10. CDR1 and CDR2 from the germline V gene are LGHDT and YNNKEL (reference sequence). This CDR3 comprises 15 residues. CDR3 residues: CASSLSRQGDEKLFF. In DNA form, the CDR3 reads TGTGCCAGCAGCCTTTCGAGGCAGGGGGACGAAAAACTGTTTTTT.

The chain combines TRBV27 with TRBJ1-5; tentatively, D is TRBD1 (6 bases). Between the trimmed V and J ends, which lost 6 bases and 1 base, there was a span of 19 bases. Germline CDR1 MNHEY, CDR2 SMNVEV (reference sequence). This CDR3 has 17 residues. Written as DNA, the CDR3 is TGTGCCAGCAGCCCAAAAACAGGGAGGAGAAGCAATCAGCCCCAGCATTTT. Amino acid sequence: CASSPKTGRRSNQPQHF.

V usage is TRBV11-3 and J usage is TRBJ1-1; 8 bases align to TRBD1. Germline V lookup: CDR1 SGHNT, CDR2 YENEEA. With V trimmed by 1 base and J by 11 bases, 6 bases remained unmatched. This CDR3 contains 13 residues. The CDR3 loop is CASSLGQGSRAFF. DNA of the CDR3: TGTGCCAGCAGCTTAGGACAGGGGTCACGGGCTTTCTTT.

V usage is TRBV7-9 and J usage is TRBJ2-7; D is tentatively TRBD1 or TRBD2 (5 bases each). Germline V gene lookup returns CDR1 SEHNR and CDR2 FQNEAQ (reference sequence). This CDR3 is built from 15 residues. V lost 0 bases and J lost 5, with 14 bases in between. The CDR3 sequence is CASSLAVGVYDEQYF. For the CDR3, the DNA is TGTGCCAGCAGCTTAGCCGTGGGGGTTTACGACGAGCAGTACTTC.

The chain joins TRBV10-3 to TRBJ2-2, with 13 bases identical to TRBD2. Trimming took 10 bases from V and 6 from J; bases not matched to a gene: 5. The CDR3 totals 14 residues. Germline-derived CDR1 and CDR2 are ENHRY and SYGVKD. The CDR3 DNA sequence: TGTGCCACCTCACTAGCGGGGGGGCCCGGGGAGCTGTTTTTT. As protein: CATSLAGGPGELFF.

Worth noting for this clone: Germline and junction disagree at one end, which may indicate a read error. The V gene is TRBV6-5, the J gene TRBJ2-7; D gene unclear. The CDR3 totals 13 residues. Per germline, CDR1 MNHEY and CDR2 SVGAGI. CDR3 protein: CASSNSVGFEQYF. The DNA for the CDR3 is TGTGCCAGCAGTAACTCGGTGGGTTTTGAACAGTACTTC.

This clone was seen a handful of times. The J gene is TRBJ1-2, the V gene TRBV25-1, with 9 bases aligning to TRBD1. V was pared by 4 bases and J by 2 bases, with 11 bases of the junction left unmatched. Germline V lookup: CDR1 MGHDK, CDR2 SYGVNS. The CDR3 length is 17 residues. In nucleotides, the CDR3 is TGTGCCAGCAGTGGGAAACAGGGGGCGCGTATCAACTATGGCTACACCTTC. It translates to CASSGKQGARINYGYTF.